Listed below are T cell receptor beta chains from one sample, sequenced in a study of blood T cell repertoires in COVID-19. TCRdb's copy holds only in-frame clones and misses some; the assay was immunoSEQ multiplex PCR. The top ten clones hold roughly 9.9% of a sample with approximately 330,000 clones, 80% to 90% of them seen once. The specimen sequenced was peripheral blood. Receptors originate from a man aged 30 to 45 with COVID-19, enrolled during active disease. Both conserved end residues are part of each CDR3.

j_call cdr3_length v_call cdr3_aa
TRBJ1-3 16 TRBV7-8 CASSLAAGNSGNTIYF
TRBJ2-3 14 TRBV7-6 CASSPGLRADTQYF
TRBJ2-7 18 TRBV4-2 CASSPDGLAGGGFYEQYF
TRBJ1-2 15 TRBV4-3 CASSQASTANYGYTF
TRBJ1-4 15 TRBV4-1 CASSQGQGAAEKLFF
TRBJ2-1 17 TRBV5-1 CASSSSMTSGGYNEQFF
TRBJ1-6 15 TRBV28 CASSFETVGNSPLHF
TRBJ1-2 12 TRBV6-6 CASKTGVYGYTF
TRBJ2-7 16 TRBV9 CASSAPGTSGSYEQYF
TRBJ1-2 13 TRBV14 CASSQLPTDGYTF
TRBJ1-4 16 TRBV5-4 CASGLASTGRLEKLFF
TRBJ2-7 14 TRBV10-3 CATSTSGGADEQYF
TRBJ2-7 15 TRBV7-8 CASSPLAGSTYEQYF
TRBJ2-3 12 TRBV27 CASSDTGVTQYF
TRBJ2-7 14 TRBV18 CASSRAGGSYEQYF
TRBJ2-7 14 TRBV18 CASSQDGVRNEQYF
TRBJ1-1 15 TRBV27 CASSLSAGLNTEAFF
TRBJ2-5 15 TRBV28 CASRRDYRPRETQYF
TRBJ1-1 12 TRBV7-9 CASSSLVPEAFF
TRBJ2-2 17 TRBV6-2/TRBV6-3 CASSGGKGQLDTGELFF
TRBJ2-5 13 TRBV28 CASNQGQGGTQYF
TRBJ1-3 15 TRBV6-5 CASSLENNSGNTIYF
TRBJ2-5 13 TRBV6-4 CASSRQERETQYF
TRBJ2-7 15 TRBV5-1 CASSLAVGGVYEQYF
TRBJ1-2 16 TRBV7-9 CASSFSPGQRGQGYTF
TRBJ1-2 14 TRBV7-2 CASSLRTEPYGYTF
TRBJ2-2 15 TRBV19 CASTTGLFVTGELFF
TRBJ2-7 16 TRBV25-1 CASSEGGAGSSYEQYF
TRBJ1-3 14 TRBV6-6 CASSSREAGNTIYF
TRBJ1-4 15 TRBV2 CASSVGGAQREKLFF
TRBJ1-2 15 TRBV7-9 CASSLGRSGDYGYTF